The subject of this entry is one T cell receptor beta chain. Antigen unknown. The donors gave bone marrow, and they were healthy. PCR used 60 Vbeta primers and 13 Jbeta primers. TCRdb's copy holds only in-frame clones and misses some; the assay was immunoSEQ multiplex PCR. The sample has about 93,000 clones; roughly 72% are singletons. This entry comes from a study of cytomegalovirus exposure and HLA in healthy donors. Germline V gene data show CDR1 as KGHSH and CDR2 as LQKENI. There are 13 residues in the CDR3. V was shortened by 3 bases and J by 3 bases, with 9 bases between the two germline ends. Study-wide results and caveats: For cytomegalovirus status, the classifier reportedly gave diagnoses with high specificity and sensitivity. Roughly uniform depth of sequencing across donors was assumed in presence/absence analyses. When analyzed later, a missense DCLRE1C variant was found to be linked to TCR beta V- and J-gene trimming.

Sequenced input: PBMCs. The sequence derives from a man aged 30 to 45 in good health and CMV-seronegative. The genes are TRBV18 and TRBJ2-7, with TRBD1 as a possible D gene (6 bases). CDR3: CASSPLDSYEQYF. The CDR3 nucleotides read TGTGCCAGCTCACCGCTGGACAGCTACGAGCAGTACTTC.